This TCR beta chain was obtained from a study of regulatory T cells in long-lasting Graves disease. Arm-PCR of CDR3 regions and iRepertoire HTBI primers were used to build TCR beta libraries. TCRdb fed the multiplex PCR reads into MiXCR, producing one record per CDR3 protein. The table lists 350,000 to 500,000 distinct CDR3 sequences, 14% of them singletons, with approximately 17% in the top ten. Stated time point: newly diagnosed GD, antithyroid drugs for less than 3 months. TCR sequences were obtained from RNA taken from PBMCs. In this cohort, patients came from an endocrinology department located in Xi'an, China. The ends were cut back, 1 base at V and 4 bases at J, with 8 bases in the middle. This CDR3 is 14 amino acids long. The germline V gene encodes CDR1 MDHEN and CDR2 SYDVKM. This sample was also put to use in a study of T cells in Graves' hyperthyroidism and ophthalmopathy. That work states: Researchers ran a first-round RT-PCR on the TCR CDR3 using the HTBI primer set. Blood also carried most thyroid clonotypes expanded above 0.001. Ophthalmopathy was told apart from stable hyperthyroidism by a 13 V-J model.

This TCR derives from a woman aged 50 to 65 with Graves disease. Here the sequenced sample was peripheral blood mononuclear cells (PBMCs), taken at new diagnosis, from a patient treated with antithyroid drugs. V gene TRBV28 combines with J gene TRBJ2-1; D might be TRBD2 (6 bases). CDR3 bases: TGTGCCAGCAGTTTATTCGGGGGATACAATGAGCAGTTCTTC. It codes for CASSLFGGYNEQFF.